The clone carrying this T cell receptor beta chain was recorded only once. The data originate from a study of patients and donors after allogeneic stem cell transplantation. CDR1 DFQATT and CDR2 SNEGSKA come from the germline V gene (reference sequence). V was trimmed by 0 bases and J by 2 bases, leaving 11 bases between them. The CDR3 extends over 14 amino acids. Using its own MiXCR run on the RT-PCR reads, TCRdb lists one record per CDR3 protein. This table has 25,000 or so distinct CDR3 sequences, around 28% appearing once. The rearrangement uses TRBV20-1 and TRBJ2-7; TRBD1 is a possible D gene (6 bases). The sequencing sample was made of blood, either unsorted or a sorted T cell fraction (not recorded which). This clonotype was sampled from a human donor who was either an allogeneic HSCT recipient or a stem cell or donor lymphocyte infusion donor (not recorded which). It is not recorded whose cells these are; they may come from a transplant donor. CDR3 bases: TGCAGTGCTAGAGAGGGCAGGGGCCCCTACGAGCAGTACTTC. Protein: CSAREGRGPYEQYF.